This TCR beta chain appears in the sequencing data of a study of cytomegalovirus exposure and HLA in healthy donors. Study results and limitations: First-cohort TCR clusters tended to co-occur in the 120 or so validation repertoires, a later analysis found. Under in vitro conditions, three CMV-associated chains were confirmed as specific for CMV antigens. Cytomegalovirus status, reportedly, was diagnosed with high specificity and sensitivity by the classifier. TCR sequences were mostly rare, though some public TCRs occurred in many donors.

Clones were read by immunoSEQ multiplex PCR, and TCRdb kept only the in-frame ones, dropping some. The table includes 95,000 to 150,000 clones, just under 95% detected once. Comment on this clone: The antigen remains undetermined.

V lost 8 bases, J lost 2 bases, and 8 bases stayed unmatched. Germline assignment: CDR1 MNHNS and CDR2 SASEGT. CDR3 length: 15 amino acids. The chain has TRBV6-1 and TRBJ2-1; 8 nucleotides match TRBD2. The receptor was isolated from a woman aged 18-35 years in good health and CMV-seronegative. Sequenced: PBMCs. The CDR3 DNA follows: TGTGCCAGCTGCCCAGACGGGGGGGCCTACAATGAGCAGTTCTTC. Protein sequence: CASCPDGGAYNEQFF.